These 14 T cell receptor beta chains share one sample of origin, sequenced in a study of blood T cell repertoires in COVID-19. TCRdb keeps only in-frame clones here, not all; method: immunoSEQ multiplex PCR. The table records 30,000 to 35,000 clones, 93% of them present only once. Sequences were obtained from peripheral blood. These receptors all stem from a human donor in a cohort sampled during active COVID-19.

The chain recombines TRBV7-9 with TRBJ1-5, with a tentative D call TRBD1 (6 bases). Trimming stripped 1 base from V and 4 bases from J, with 14 bases between. Germline V CDR1 and CDR2: SEHNR, FQNEAQ (reference sequence). The CDR3 covers 16 residues. CDR3 nucleotide sequence: TGTGCCAGCAGCTTAGTCAGGGCAGGGGTAAATCAGCCCCAGCATTTT. Residues: CASSLVRAGVNQPQHF.

The chain has TRBV3-1 (or the pseudogene TRBV3-2) and TRBJ1-1; no definite D call. The germline V gene encodes CDR1 LGHDT and CDR2 YNNKEL (reference sequence). The CDR3 contains 12 residues. The V gene lost 2 bases and the J gene lost 11 bases, with 12 bases spanning the gap. CDR3: CASSQSGLGAFF. In DNA form, the CDR3 reads TGTGCCAGCAGCCAATCGGGGTTGGGGGCTTTCTTT.

The J gene is TRBJ2-1, the V gene TRBV24-1, with D uncertain. The germline CDR1 and CDR2 sequences are KGHDR and SFDVKD. Trimming removed 8 bases at V and 15 bases at J, with 16 bases between. The CDR3 covers 11 residues. The CDR3 loop reads CATNYNNGLFF. The CDR3, as DNA: TGTGCCACCAACTACAATAACGGTCTGTTCTTC.

The V call is TRBV5-1, the J call TRBJ1-2; D is ambiguous. Germline V gives CDR1 SGHRS, CDR2 YFSETQ. There are 11 residues in the CDR3. Deletions cut 4 bases from V and 14 bases from J, with 15 bases between. The CDR3 region has the DNA TGCGCCAGCAGCATGTCGTCTGGGCTGACCTTC. As protein: CASSMSSGLTF. The variable domain in full, completed from reference TRBV5-1 and TRBJ1-2, reads KAGVTQTPRYLIKTRGQQVTLSCSPISGHRSVSWYQQTPGQGLQFLFEYFSETQRNKGNFPGRFSGRQFSNSRSEMNVSTLELGDSALYLCASSMSSGLTFGSGTRLTVV.

The V gene is TRBV5-1, the J gene TRBJ2-2; TRBD1 matches at 9 bases. The ends lost 4 bases at V and 5 bases at J; junction bases unmatched: 6. The CDR3 consists of 15 residues. In germline, CDR1 is SGHRS, CDR2 YFSETQ. The CDR3 spells CASSQTTGGTGELFF. In DNA form, the CDR3 reads TGCGCCAGCAGCCAAACGACAGGGGGTACCGGGGAGCTGTTTTTT. The variable domain in full, with the rest retrieved from reference TRBV5-1 and TRBJ2-2, is KAGVTQTPRYLIKTRGQQVTLSCSPISGHRSVSWYQQTPGQGLQFLFEYFSETQRNKGNFPGRFSGRQFSNSRSEMNVSTLELGDSALYLCASSQTTGGTGELFFGEGSRLTVL.

The chain is built from TRBV9 and TRBJ2-2; D remains unclear. Germline assignment: CDR1 SGDLS and CDR2 YYNGEE. V was pared by 4 bases and J by 2 bases, with 12 bases between. The CDR3 runs 15 residues. The CDR3 bases are TGTGCCAGCAGCCCCCGCCCCCTAAACACCGGGGAGCTGTTTTTT. Translated, it gives CASSPRPLNTGELFF.

The chain couples TRBV11-3 to TRBJ2-1; 10 bases fit TRBD2. V trimming: 0 bases; J trimming: 0 bases; junction bases outside the gene matches: 5. The length of the CDR3 is 18 residues. CDR1 and CDR2 from the germline V gene are SGHNT and YENEEA. For the CDR3, the DNA is TGTGCCAGCAGCTTAGATGGGACTAGCGACAGCTCCTACAATGAGCAGTTCTTC. Encoded protein: CASSLDGTSDSSYNEQFF. Full variable domain (remainder filled in from reference TRBV11-3 and TRBJ2-1): EAGVVQSPRYKIIEKKQPVAFWCNPISGHNTLYWYLQNLGQGPELLIRYENEEAVDDSQLPKDRFSAERLKGVDSTLKIQPAELGDSAVYLCASSLDGTSDSSYNEQFFGPGTRLTVL.

The rearrangement links TRBV29-1 to TRBJ2-1; 9 nucleotides align to TRBD2. Germline lookup yields CDR1 SQVTM and CDR2 ANQGSEA. This CDR3 is built from 17 residues. Trimming cost V 7 bases and J 4 bases; bases outside gene matches: 17. CDR3 DNA: TGCAGCGCTCCCGGGACAGACCCGGGACTAGCTTACAATGAGCAGTTCTTC. This translates into CSAPGTDPGLAYNEQFF.

The gene calls are TRBV11-2 and TRBJ1-2; 7 nucleotides match TRBD1. Germline V gene sequence: CDR1 SGHAT, CDR2 FQNNGV. The CDR3 contains 14 residues. The V segment lost 5 bases and the J segment 6 bases; nucleotides outside the gene matches: 9. The CDR3: CASSPQGRWDGYTF. The CDR3 region has the DNA TGTGCCAGCAGCCCACAGGGGCGGTGGGATGGCTACACCTTC.

V usage is TRBV10-3 and J usage is TRBJ2-1, with a weak D call TRBD1 (6 bases). This CDR3 spans 13 amino acids. V dropped 4 bases and J dropped 2 bases, with 6 bases sitting between them. Germline loops: CDR1 ENHRY, CDR2 SYGVKD. CDR3 DNA sequence: TGTGCCATCAGTGGGACAGCCTACAATGAGCAGTTCTTC. Its protein product is CAISGTAYNEQFF.

V and J are TRBV5-6 and TRBJ1-6, with D perhaps matching TRBD1 (6 bases). Germline-derived CDR1 and CDR2 are SGHDT and YYEEEE. The CDR3 length is 17 residues. With 0 bases removed from V and 7 bases from J, the gap between germline ends came to 17 bases. In DNA form, the CDR3 reads TGTGCCAGCAGCTTGGGTATGGTGGGACACAGCAATTCACCCCTCCACTTT. Protein: CASSLGMVGHSNSPLHF.

The V and J genes are TRBV3-1 (or the pseudogene TRBV3-2) and TRBJ1-1, with no clear D. CDR3 length: 13 amino acids. V shed 1 base and J shed 6 bases, with 9 bases lying between them. The germline V gene has CDR1 LGHDT and CDR2 YNNKEL (reference sequence). The CDR3 protein is CASSQAVRSEAFF. DNA for the CDR3: TGTGCCAGCAGCCAAGCTGTACGGTCTGAAGCTTTCTTT.

The V and J genes are TRBV5-4 and TRBJ2-7; TRBD1 aligns across 8 bases. The CDR3 has 17 residues. The V gene end was trimmed by 0 bases and the J gene end by 0 bases; junction bases not matched to a gene: 8. Germline assignment: CDR1 SGHNT and CDR2 YYREEE (reference sequence). The DNA of the CDR3 is TGTGCCAGCAGCTTGGGCTGGGGGGACAGGAGCTCCTACGAGCAGTACTTC. Encoded protein: CASSLGWGDRSSYEQYF. The complete variable domain, with remaining parts taken from reference TRBV5-4 and TRBJ2-7, reads ETGVTQSPTHLIKTRGQQVTLRCSSQSGHNTVSWYQQALGQGPQFIFQYYREEENGRGNFPPRFSGLQFPNYSSELNVNALELDDSALYLCASSLGWGDRSSYEQYFGPGTRLTVT.

This chain connects TRBV27 to TRBJ1-5; 10 bases map to TRBD1. V gave up 6 bases and J gave up 7 bases; unmatched junction bases: 9. Germline-derived CDR1 and CDR2 are MNHEY and SMNVEV (reference sequence). The CDR3 length is 15 residues. As DNA, the CDR3 is TGTGCCAGCAGGAGGGGGACAGGGGTAGGACAGCCCCAGCATTTT. Protein sequence: CASRRGTGVGQPQHF.